Below, one TCR beta chain is given with its context. Its antigen is as yet unknown. The sample comes from a study of regulatory and conventional T cells in RAG deficiency. General study points: In Omenn syndrome, Treg and Tconv repertoires overlapped >85%.

Clones were read by immunoSEQ multiplex PCR, and TCRdb kept only the in-frame ones, dropping some. The table shows 13,000 or so clones, with roughly 93% occurring only once. The CDR3 length is 16 residues. Per the germline V gene, CDR1 is SGHTA and CDR2 is FQGNSA. V was clipped by 7 bases and J by 4 bases; unmatched bases: 13. Conventional CD4+ T cells were sorted from blood as CD25-low CD127-high cells. This sample was shared with a second study, whose subject was regulatory T cells. From that study: The primer mix had 52 TRBV and 13 TRBJ primers. Skewed V and J usage and few unique V-J pairs marked patient repertoires, most in Tregs.

This clonotype was obtained from a human donor in good health. V is TRBV7-2 and J is TRBJ2-7, with 10 bases lining up with TRBD2. Input material: CD4+ effector T cells sorted from blood. CDR3 loop: CASTPRGTSGNYEQYF. CDR3 DNA sequence: TGTGCCAGCACCCCGAGGGGAACTAGCGGGAATTACGAGCAGTACTTC.